The present TCR beta chain was sequenced within a study of T cell clonality in common variable immunodeficiency. Study conclusions and caveats: What drives increased CVID clonality needs T cell subpopulation sequencing. Compared with controls, CVID subjects had fewer shared TCRbeta clones.

This CDR3 is built from 14 residues. Looked up from germline, CDR1 is KGHSH and CDR2 is LQKENI. This clone was counted between two and nine times. Its antigen is not known. The read ends 3 residues shy of where the CDR3 ends; the end is completed using the germline J gene. Equal genomic DNA amounts from CVID and control samples were sequenced. TCRdb's table, derived via immunoSEQ multiplex PCR, lists solely in-frame clones and lacks some. The sample is made up of over 50,000 clones, none counted only once. The chain couples TRBV18 to TRBJ1-4; unclear D gene. Sequencing was carried out using peripheral blood mononuclear cells. The TCR originated in a person aged 18-70 years in good health. CDR3 bases read: TGTGCCAGCTCACTCAGGTCTTCGGATTCACCA. This translates into CASSLRSSDSP. Given in full, the CDR3 is CASSLRSSDSPLFF.